The clone carrying this TCR beta chain is classed as medium-sized. The antigen is unknown. The entry originates in a study of T cell repertoires in aging, cancer and after chemotherapy. Broader study findings: Loss of evenness, beyond lost richness, contributed to age-related TCR diversity decline in cancer patients.

TCR beta rearrangements were amplified from peripheral blood genomic DNA. The CDR3 loop spans 14 amino acids. V was cut by 3 bases and J by 5 bases, with 8 bases left in between. Per germline, CDR1 MNHNS and CDR2 SASEGT. TRB rearrangements spanning V, D and J were amplified using mixed TRB-A/B primers. TCRdb passed the multiplex PCR reads through MiXCR, listing each CDR3 protein once. Altogether some 9,500 distinct CDR3 sequences are present, around 24% being singletons, with the ten largest covering roughly 2.8%. Sequenced sample: blood. The clonotype comes from a human donor in good health. The chain couples TRBV6-1 to TRBJ1-6, with unresolved D. The CDR3 sequence: CASSEDGDNSPLHF. The CDR3 nucleotides are TGTGCCAGCAGTGAGGACGGCGATAATTCACCCCTCCACTTT.